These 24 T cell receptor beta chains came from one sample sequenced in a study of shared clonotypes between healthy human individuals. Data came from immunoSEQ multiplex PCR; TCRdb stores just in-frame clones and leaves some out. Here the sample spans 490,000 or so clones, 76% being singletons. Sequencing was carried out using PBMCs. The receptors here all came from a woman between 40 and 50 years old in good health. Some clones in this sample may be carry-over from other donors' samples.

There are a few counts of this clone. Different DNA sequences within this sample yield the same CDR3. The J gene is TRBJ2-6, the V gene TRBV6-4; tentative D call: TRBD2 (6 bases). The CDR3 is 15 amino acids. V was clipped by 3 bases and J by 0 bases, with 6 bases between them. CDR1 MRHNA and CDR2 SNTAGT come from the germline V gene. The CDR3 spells CASSEGGSGANVLTF. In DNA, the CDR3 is TGTGCCAGCAGTGAGGGGGGCTCTGGGGCCAACGTCCTGACTTTC.

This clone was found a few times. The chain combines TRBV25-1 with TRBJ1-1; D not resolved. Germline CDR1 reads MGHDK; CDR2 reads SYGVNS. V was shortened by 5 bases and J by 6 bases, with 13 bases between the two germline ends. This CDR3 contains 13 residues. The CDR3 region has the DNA TGTGCCAGCAGTAGGGCGGGGAGCGCTGAAGCTTTCTTT. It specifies CASSRAGSAEAFF.

CDR3 nucleotides: TGTGCCAGCTCACCATCATTACCAGCGACAGATACGCAGTATTTT. Protein product: CASSPSLPATDTQYF. The V call is TRBV18, the J call TRBJ2-3; D is unresolved. The CDR3 consists of 15 residues. Per the germline V gene, CDR1 is KGHSH and CDR2 is LQKENI. The ends were cut back, 2 bases at V and 3 bases at J, with 12 bases in the middle. Full variable domain (missing parts from reference TRBV18 and TRBJ2-3): NAGVMQNPRHLVRRRGQEARLRCSPMKGHSHVYWYRQLPEEGLKFMVYLQKENIIDESGMPKERFSAEFPKEGPSILRIQQVVRGDSAAYFCASSPSLPATDTQYFGPGTRLTVL.

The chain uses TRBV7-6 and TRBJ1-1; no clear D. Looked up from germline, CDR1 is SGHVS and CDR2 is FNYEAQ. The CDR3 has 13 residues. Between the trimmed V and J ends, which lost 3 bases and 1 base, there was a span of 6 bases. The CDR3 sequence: CASSFSGNTEAFF. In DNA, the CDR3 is TGTGCCAGCAGCTTCTCAGGGAACACTGAAGCTTTCTTT.

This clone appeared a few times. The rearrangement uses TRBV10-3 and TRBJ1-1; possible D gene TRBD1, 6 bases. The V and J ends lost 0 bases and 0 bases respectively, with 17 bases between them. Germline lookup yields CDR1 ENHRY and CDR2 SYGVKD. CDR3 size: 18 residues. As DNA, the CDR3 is TGTGCCATCAGTGAGTCGTGGGGGGCGCGCAATATGAACACTGAAGCTTTCTTT. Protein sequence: CAISESWGARNMNTEAFF.

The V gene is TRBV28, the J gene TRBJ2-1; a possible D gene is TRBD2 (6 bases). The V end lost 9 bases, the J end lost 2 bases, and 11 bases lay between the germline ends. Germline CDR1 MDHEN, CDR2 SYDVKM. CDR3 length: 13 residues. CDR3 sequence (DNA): TGTGCCAGTGGAGGGCCCACCTACAATGAGCAGTTCTTC. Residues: CASGGPTYNEQFF.

CDR3 nucleotides: TGTGCCAGCAGTGACCACCGGGACAGGGAATCGCCTTTCTACGAGCAGTACTTC. Its translation: CASSDHRDRESPFYEQYF. The chain joins TRBV6-4 to TRBJ2-7; 9 bases are shared with TRBD1. The trim removed 2 bases at V and 3 bases at J, leaving 14 bases unmatched. The germline V gene encodes CDR1 MRHNA and CDR2 SNTAGT. CDR3 length: 18 residues.

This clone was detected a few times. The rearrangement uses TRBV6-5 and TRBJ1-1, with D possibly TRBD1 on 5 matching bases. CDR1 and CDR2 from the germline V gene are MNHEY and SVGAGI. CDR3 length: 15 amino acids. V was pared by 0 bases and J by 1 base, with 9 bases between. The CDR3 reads CASSYSYRSNTEAFF. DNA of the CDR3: TGTGCCAGCAGTTACTCGTACAGGTCGAACACTGAAGCTTTCTTT.

As DNA, the CDR3 is TGTGCCAGCAGTCCGGGACAGGGGGCCTGGGAAAAACTGTTTTTT. Amino acid sequence: CASSPGQGAWEKLFF. This chain connects TRBV28 to TRBJ1-4; 12 bases are a match to TRBD1. The length of the CDR3 is 15 residues. Germline V lookup: CDR1 MDHEN, CDR2 SYDVKM. J lost 8 bases, V lost 5 bases, and 6 bases had no gene match.

The CDR3 nucleotides are TGTGCCAGCAGTAGGGACAGGGGCGACGAGCAGTACTTC. This sequence encodes CASSRDRGDEQYF. This sequence joins TRBV2 and TRBJ2-7; TRBD1 aligns across 10 bases. The germline gives CDR1 SNHLY, CDR2 FYNNEI. The CDR3 spans 13 residues. V lost 5 bases and J lost 5; bases outside the gene matches: 3. The full variable domain, in which reference TRBV2 and TRBJ2-7 provide the parts outside the CDR3, is EPEVTQTPSHQVTQMGQEVILRCVPISNHLYFYWYRQILGQKVEFLVSFYNNEISEKSEIFDDQFSVERPDGSNFTLKIRSTKLEDSAMYFCASSRDRGDEQYFGPGTRLTVT.

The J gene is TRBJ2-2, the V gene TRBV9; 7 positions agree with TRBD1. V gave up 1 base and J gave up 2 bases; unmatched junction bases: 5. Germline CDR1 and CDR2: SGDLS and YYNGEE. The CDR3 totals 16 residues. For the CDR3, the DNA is TGTGCCAGCAGCGTAAAGGGGACAGCCAACACCGGGGAGCTGTTTTTT. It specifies CASSVKGTANTGELFF. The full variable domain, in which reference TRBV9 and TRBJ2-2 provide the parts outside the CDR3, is DSGVTQTPKHLITATGQRVTLRCSPRSGDLSVYWYQQSLDQGLQFLIQYYNGEERAKGNILERFSAQQFPDLHSELNLSSLELGDSALYFCASSVKGTANTGELFFGEGSRLTVL.

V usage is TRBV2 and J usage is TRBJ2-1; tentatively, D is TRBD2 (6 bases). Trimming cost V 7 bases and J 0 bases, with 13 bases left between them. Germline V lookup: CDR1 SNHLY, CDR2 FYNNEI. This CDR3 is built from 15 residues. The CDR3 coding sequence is TGTGCCAGCACTTCGGGACTGAGCTCCTACAATGAGCAGTTCTTC. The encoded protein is CASTSGLSSYNEQFF.

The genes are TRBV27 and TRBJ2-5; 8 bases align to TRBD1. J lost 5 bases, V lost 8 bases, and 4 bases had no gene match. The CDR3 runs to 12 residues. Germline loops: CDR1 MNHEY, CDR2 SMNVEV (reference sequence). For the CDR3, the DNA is TGTGCCAGCTCAAACAGGGGGGAGACCCAGTACTTC. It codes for CASSNRGETQYF.

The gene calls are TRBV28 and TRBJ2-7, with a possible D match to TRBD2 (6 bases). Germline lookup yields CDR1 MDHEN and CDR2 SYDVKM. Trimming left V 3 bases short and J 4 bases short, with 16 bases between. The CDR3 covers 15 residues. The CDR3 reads CASSFLSGLAYEQYF. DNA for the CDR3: TGTGCCAGCAGTTTCCTTTCGGGACTGGCTTACGAGCAGTACTTC.

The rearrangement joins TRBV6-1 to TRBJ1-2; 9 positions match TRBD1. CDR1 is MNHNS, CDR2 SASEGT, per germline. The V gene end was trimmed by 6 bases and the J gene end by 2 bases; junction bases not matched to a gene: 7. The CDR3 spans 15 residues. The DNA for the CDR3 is TGTGCCAGCAGAGCCCGAGGACAGGGGAACTATGGCTACACCTTC. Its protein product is CASRARGQGNYGYTF.

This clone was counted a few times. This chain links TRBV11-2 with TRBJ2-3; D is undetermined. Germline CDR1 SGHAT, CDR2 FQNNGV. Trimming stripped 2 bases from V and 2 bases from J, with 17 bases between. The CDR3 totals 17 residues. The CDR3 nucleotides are TGTGCCAGCAGCTTAACTCGGGTTAGTCGTGTCACAGATACGCAGTATTTT. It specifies CASSLTRVSRVTDTQYF.

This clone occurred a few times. The CDR3 nucleotides are TGTGCCAGCAGTGAAGGGGGAGGGCCCTCTGGGGCCAACGTCCTGACTTTC. It translates to CASSEGGGPSGANVLTF. The J gene is TRBJ2-6, the V gene TRBV25-1; 7 nucleotides agree with TRBD2. CDR1 and CDR2 (germline): MGHDK, SYGVNS. The CDR3 runs 17 residues. With V trimmed by 2 bases and J by 0 bases, 4 bases remained unmatched.

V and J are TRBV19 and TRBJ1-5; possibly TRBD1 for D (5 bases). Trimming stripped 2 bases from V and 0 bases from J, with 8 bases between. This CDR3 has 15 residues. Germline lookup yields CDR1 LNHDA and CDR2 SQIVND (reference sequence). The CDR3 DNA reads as TGTGCCAGTAGTATACAGGGAGATAGCAATCAGCCCCAGCATTTT. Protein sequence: CASSIQGDSNQPQHF.

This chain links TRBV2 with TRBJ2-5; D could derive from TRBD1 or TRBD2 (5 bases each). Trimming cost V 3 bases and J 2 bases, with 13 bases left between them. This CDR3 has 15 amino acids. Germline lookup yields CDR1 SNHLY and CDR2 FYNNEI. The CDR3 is CASSEGRMNQETQYF. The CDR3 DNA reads TGTGCCAGCAGTGAGGGACGGATGAATCAAGAGACCCAGTACTTC.

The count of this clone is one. The CDR3 DNA follows: TGTGCCAGCAGCAAGACGCGCCAAGAGACCCAGTACTTC. It yields the protein CASSKTRQETQYF. The chain combines TRBV27 with TRBJ2-5, with D hard to call. With 6 bases removed from V and 1 base from J, the gap between germline ends came to 9 bases. The CDR3 is 13 amino acids. The V gene's germline CDR1 is MNHEY and CDR2 SMNVEV (reference sequence).

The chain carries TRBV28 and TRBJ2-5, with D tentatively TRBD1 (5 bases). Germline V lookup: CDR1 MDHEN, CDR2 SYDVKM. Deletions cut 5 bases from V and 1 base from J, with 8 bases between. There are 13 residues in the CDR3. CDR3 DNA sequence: TGTGCCAGCAGTCGACAGACCCAAGAGACCCAGTACTTC. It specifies CASSRQTQETQYF.

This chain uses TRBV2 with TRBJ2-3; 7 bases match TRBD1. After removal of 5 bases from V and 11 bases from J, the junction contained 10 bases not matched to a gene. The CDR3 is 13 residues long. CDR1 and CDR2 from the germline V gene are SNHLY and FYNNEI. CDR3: CASSPQRGQMQYF. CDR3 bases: TGTGCCAGCAGTCCCCAGAGGGGACAGATGCAGTATTTT. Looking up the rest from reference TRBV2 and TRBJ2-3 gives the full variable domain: EPEVTQTPSHQVTQMGQEVILRCVPISNHLYFYWYRQILGQKVEFLVSFYNNEISEKSEIFDDQFSVERPDGSNFTLKIRSTKLEDSAMYFCASSPQRGQMQYFGPGTRLTVL.

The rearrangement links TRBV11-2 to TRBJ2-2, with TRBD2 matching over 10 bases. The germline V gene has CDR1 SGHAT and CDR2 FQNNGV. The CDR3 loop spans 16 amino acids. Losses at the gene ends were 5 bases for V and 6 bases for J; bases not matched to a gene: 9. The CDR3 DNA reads TGTGCCAGCAGCGGGGGTAGCGGGAGGATGGCCGGGGAGCTGTTTTTT. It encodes CASSGGSGRMAGELFF.

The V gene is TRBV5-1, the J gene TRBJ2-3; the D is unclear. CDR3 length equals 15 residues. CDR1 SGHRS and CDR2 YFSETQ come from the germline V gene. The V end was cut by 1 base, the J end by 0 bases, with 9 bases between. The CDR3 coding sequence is TGCGCCAGCAGCTTGAACAGTCCTAGCACAGATACGCAGTATTTT. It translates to CASSLNSPSTDTQYF.